These 2 T cell receptor beta chains were sequenced from one sample in a study of cytomegalovirus exposure and HLA in healthy donors. Primers for the PCR totalled 60 Vbeta and 13 Jbeta. This table comes from immunoSEQ multiplex PCR, and its TCRdb copy is limited to in-frame clones, with some not included. In the table there are about 140,000 clones, around 80% of which are singletons. Sequencing was carried out using PBMCs. All receptors come from a man aged 40-49 years in good health and CMV-seronegative.

The J gene is TRBJ1-2, the V gene TRBV4-3; the D gene is possibly TRBD1 (6 bases). Germline V CDR1 and CDR2: LGHNA, YSLEER. CDR3 length: 15 residues. Trimming shortened V by 0 bases and J by 7 bases, and 15 bases separated the two germline ends. Written as DNA, the CDR3 is TGCGCCAGCAGCCAAGAAACCAGGGGCCACGGTGGCTACACCTTC. Encoded protein: CASSQETRGHGGYTF.

The chain carries TRBV6-6 and TRBJ1-1; D is ambiguous. This CDR3 spans 12 amino acids. The V gene lost 11 bases and the J gene lost 0 bases, with 10 bases spanning the gap. Germline CDR1 and CDR2: MNHNY and SVGAGI (reference sequence). The DNA of the CDR3 is TGTGCCTGCCACACCCTGAACACTGAAGCTTTCTTT. Its translation is CACHTLNTEAFF.